This record concerns one T cell receptor beta chain sequence. Its antigen is undetermined. Trimming at V came to 6 bases and at J to 3 bases, leaving 7 bases not matched to a gene. The CDR3 totals 14 residues. Per the germline V gene, CDR1 is WSHSY and CDR2 is SAAADI. The data belong to a study of response to subunit inactivated influenza vaccine. Study-level points and caveats: The authors proposed limited new T cell recruitment per seasonal influenza vaccination.

MiXCR, applied by TCRdb to the RT-PCR reads, yields one record per CDR3 protein. Here the sample spans more than 700,000 distinct CDR3 sequences, about 20% being singletons. The chain employs TRBV10-2 and TRBJ1-1; 7 bases agree with TRBD1. The material was PBMCs from blood, obtained around 5 days after vaccination. The sequence derives from a man between 45 and 60 years old who received an inactivated influenza vaccine. This chain's CDR3 is CASRPDRAHTEAFF. For the CDR3, the DNA is TGCGCCAGCAGACCCGACAGGGCCCACACTGAAGCTTTCTTT.